This entry features one T cell receptor beta chain sequence. This clone's antigen is unknown. No base-level quality is on record; no much larger clone is a single base apart. The library was prepared using the immunoSEQ multiplex PCR assay. A mixture of 60 forward primers for TCR Vbeta segments and 13 reverse primers for TCR Jbeta segments was used in the multiplex PCR. Amplification of the CDR3 region of rearranged TCR beta genes was performed with a multiplex PCR assay on genomic DNA. On the Illumina HiSeq System, the amplified TCR beta libraries were sequenced as 87-base-pair reads. As for how the authors treated the data: A later analysis counted 65 million to 90 million unique TCR beta chains across the 670 or so repertoires, and some 11 million of these chains were shared by at least two donors. To remove PCR and sequencing errors, raw reads were error-corrected and collapsed into unique sequences using a nearest-neighbor algorithm that merged closely related sequences. V, D and J gene segments were assigned by aligning CDR3 sequences to IMGT reference sequences. For a sequence to be retained, a match of at least six nucleotides was required to both a V gene segment and a J gene segment. Rearrangements were called productive when the CDR3 lacked stop codons and stayed in frame with V and J; all others were non-productive. CDR3 was defined according to IMGT convention as the region running from the second conserved V-encoded cysteine to the conserved J-encoded phenylalanine. The earlier analysis of about 590 of the donors excluded sequences that lacked an unambiguous match to a single V gene segment. In an earlier analysis of a few hundred of the donors, V segments were called functional above 56.7% productive rearrangements and were called segregating when the between-donor standard deviation exceeded 5%. To diagnose cytomegalovirus status from the catalog of TCR beta chain sequences, a statistical classification framework was built. A later analysis assigned V and J genes by comparing TCR nucleotide sequences with IMGT/GENE-DB human TR gene sequences. Using the TCRdist pipeline, a later analysis assigned CDR3 sequences along with most-parsimonious VDJ recombination scenarios. In a later analysis, every TCR beta chain was defined by the combination of its CDR3 amino acid sequence and its V-gene family, and reads without a unique V-gene family were dropped. In a later analysis, 450 to 600 highly shared, low-generation-probability nucleotide sequences were removed to address suspected cross-contamination and a sequencing artifact. In a later analysis, a clonal expansion index was calculated for each public chain from normalized within-repertoire ranks of inferred template counts. A later analysis computed generation probabilities with a VDJ recombination model fitted to out-of-frame rearrangements, and checked the results against IGoR. In a later analysis, TCR-TCR, TCR-HLA and TCR-CMV co-occurrence was scored with hypergeometric tests, and a repertoire-size bias correction was applied to TCR pairs. To estimate false discovery rates, a later analysis permuted the HLA or CMV assignments 20 times. In a later analysis, co-occurring TCRs were grouped using DBSCAN, and TCRdist sequence similarity was added for clustering within HLA-allele-positive subsets. Repertoires with fewer than 30,000 or more than 120,000 public chains were left out of co-occurrence clustering, as were a handful of repertoires with anomalous nucleotide sharing. TCRdb obtained this table from immuneACCESS and retained in-frame rearrangements with V and J assigned. These tables miss some clones; where compared with another copy, unresolved V genes account for less than half of the shortfall, and the remainder is unexplained. The D gene and trimming were derived from the DNA, and the V and J assignments and clone size from that table. The sample has some 270,000 clones on record, roughly 80% of them singletons. Roughly 0.31% of the sample is held by the ten biggest clonotypes.

The cohort was made up of under 800 healthy bone marrow donors. Cohort members were all nominally healthy when sampled, although unrecorded immune exposures were likely present. The donor was CMV seronegative and was included in the group of approximately 350 seronegative cohort members. A peripheral blood sample was provided by each donor, and peripheral blood mononuclear cells were used for TCR beta sequencing. Genomic DNA extraction from the blood cell samples was performed with the Qiagen DNeasy Blood Extraction Kit. Compared with germline, V lacks 2 bases and J lacks 7 bases; bases without a gene match: 6. CDR1 and CDR2, looked up from the germline V gene (reference sequence), are GTSNPN and SVGIG. The CDR3 runs 13 amino acids, cysteine and phenylalanine included. The entry retains the CDR3 DNA only, 39 bases that are in frame from base 1. This specimen belongs to a study of cytomegalovirus exposure and HLA in healthy donors (TCRdb year 2017). For the study in its entirety: An earlier analysis of several hundred of the donors reported approximately 300 Gb of sequence data and 120 million or so unique TCR beta sequences from roughly 180 million T cells. HLA typing covered class I and class II loci at four-digit resolution. The study combined high-throughput TCR immunosequencing, statistical association of individual TCRs with disease status, and machine learning to predict cytomegalovirus infection status. Of the roughly 400 genotyped donors, about 80% fell in the genetic ancestry cluster associated with self-reported Caucasian donors. In the later analysis, no new phenotypic data were used to find candidate immune exposures; instead, reliance was placed on TCR beta sequences and their occurrence across donors. Donor age, sex, ethnicity and CMV serostatus were compiled together with the repertoire data. The number of donors typed differed by locus, with about 629-630 for A, B, C, DRB1 and DQB1, roughly 520 for DQA1, 600 to 610 for DPA1, and about 450 for DPB1. An early release that covered several hundred HLA-typed donors contained about 300 gigabases of sequencing data and roughly 84 million unique TCR sequences. Using immunosequencing, the study profiled T cell repertoires from some 670 subjects and related those repertoires to cytomegalovirus serostatus. In a later genetic analysis, genome-wide SNP genotypes for 398 of the 666 donors were used, and that subset was treated as a discovery cohort. To decide whether each TCR beta V gene segment behaved as functional or pseudogenic, an earlier analysis of approximately 600 of the donors relied on high-throughput TCR beta sequencing. Besides the first cohort of roughly 660 subjects, a separate validation cohort made up of over a hundred different subjects was used. All discovery cohort repertoires had been generated using a single sequencing platform. The aim of the study was to test whether cataloging public T cell receptors could identify signatures of past pathogen exposure. Roughly 5 DR-DQ haplotypes were handled as single units for association and clustering because linkage in the cohort was strong. To study patterns of TCR occurrence, a later analysis re-analyzed previously published TCR beta repertoires from 700 or so donors and added high-resolution HLA genotyping. Across some 400 genotyped donors of the cohort, an average of approximately 200,000 unique TCR beta nucleotide sequences per donor were sequenced, and 15% to 20% of those sequences were non-productive.

Here is what the overall study found, with its caveats: Sequencing depth was assumed to be roughly uniform across donors in the presence/absence analyses, though that assumption may not hold. According to a later analysis, parvovirus B19, influenza, CMV and Epstein-Barr virus appeared linked to several top co-occurrence clusters. The authors suggested that the approach could potentially be extended to other disease states and immunological phenotypes. In a later analysis, HLA-associated TCR beta chains were found to be more clonally expanded and to have lower generation probabilities than equally common non-associated chains. An earlier analysis of approximately 590 of the donors showed that most TCR beta V segments appeared in productive rearrangements either about 87% or about 30% of the time, which broadly matched IMGT annotations. Because the 87-base-pair reads could not distinguish some IMGT-functional V segments, including TRBV6-2 and TRBV6-3, those segments were excluded. In a later analysis, most CMV-associated TCR beta chains were found to appear HLA-restricted, with HLA associations seemingly driven largely by CMV exposure. Strong co-occurrence of HLA alleles, especially DR and DQ, made assigning TCR associations to individual alleles difficult. CMV serostatus was the only immune exposure information available for the cohort. A total of 164 TCR beta chains were listed by the study as associated with cytomegalovirus. Because counts were too low, under 20 rarely observed V segments, including chromosome 9 orphons, were left out of the earlier analysis of 587 of the donors. Because HLA typing was missing for some donors at each locus, association tests included only the typed subset. In both the original and validation cohorts, the classifier was reported to diagnose cytomegalovirus status with high specificity and sensitivity. Across donors, most TCR sequences were observed very rarely, whereas some public TCRs were present in many individuals. A further reported finding was that TCR beta sequences accurately predicted the HLA-A and HLA-B alleles for most subjects in the first cohort. In a later analysis, the rate of TCR association differed among HLA loci, with DRB1 alleles having the most associated TCRs and HLA-C alleles having the fewest. The sequencing pipeline was judged likely to have produced a cluster of highly shared sequence variants as a technical artifact. In vitro tests confirmed that three of the cytomegalovirus-associated TCR beta chains recognize cytomegalovirus antigens. Correlated functional status among segregating V segments might reflect linkage disequilibrium, but an unknown experimental factor could not be ruled out. A later genetic analysis associated a missense DCLRE1C variant with V-gene and J-gene trimming of TCR beta chains, and an independent cohort replicated the association. Only TCR beta chains were sequenced in this cohort, and the absence of alpha or paired-chain data limited detectable features. A later genetic analysis reported fewer N-insertions in productive TCRs among donors in an Asian-associated ancestry cluster than the roughly 700-donor mean. Specific HLA alleles were associated with over 15,000 TCR beta sequences at a false discovery rate of 0.05 in a later analysis.

The sequenced sample consisted of PBMCs. The sequence is built from TRBV30 and TRBJ2-7, and 9 junctional nucleotides match TRBD1. This receptor was identified in a girl aged 2 to 9 in good health and CMV-seronegative. The CDR3 has the sequence CAWSNRGLGEQYF. The sequenced DNA: TGTGCCTGGAGTAACAGGGGGCTAGGAGAGCAGTACTTC.